This T cell receptor beta chain was captured in a study of T-cell reconstitution after alpha-beta-depleted transplantation in children. CDR1 DFQATT and CDR2 SNEGSKA come from the germline V gene (reference sequence). The V and J ends lost 3 bases and 3 bases respectively, with 11 bases between them. The CDR3 extends over 13 amino acids. Unique molecular identifiers were used to barcode this TCRbeta library. TCRdb itself ran the PCR reads through MiXCR, one entry per CDR3 protein. This sample carries some 390,000 distinct CDR3 sequences, over 20% of them seen once, and the ten largest clones take less than 4.5%. This clonotype was seen only a few times.

The V and J genes are TRBV20-1 and TRBJ1-1, with D possibly being TRBD1 (5 bases). Sequenced here: PBMCs from the stem cell graft donor, sampled from the stem cell graft. The source is a human donor who donated a stem cell graft to a child with acute myeloid leukemia. Here the CDR3 reads CSASLGRDTEAFF. In DNA, the CDR3 is TGCAGTGCTAGCTTGGGCAGGGACACTGAAGCTTTCTTT.